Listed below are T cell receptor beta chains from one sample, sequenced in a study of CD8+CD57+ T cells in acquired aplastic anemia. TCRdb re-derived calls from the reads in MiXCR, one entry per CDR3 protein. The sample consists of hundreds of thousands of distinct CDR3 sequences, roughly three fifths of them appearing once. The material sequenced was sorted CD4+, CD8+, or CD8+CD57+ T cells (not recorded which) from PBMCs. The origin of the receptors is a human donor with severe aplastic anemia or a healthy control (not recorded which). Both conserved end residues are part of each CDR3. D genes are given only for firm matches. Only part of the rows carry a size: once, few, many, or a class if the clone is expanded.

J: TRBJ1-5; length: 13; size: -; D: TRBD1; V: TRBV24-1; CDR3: CAPARTGNEPQHF; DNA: TGTGCTCCCGCCCGGACAGGGAACGAGCCCCAGCATTTT
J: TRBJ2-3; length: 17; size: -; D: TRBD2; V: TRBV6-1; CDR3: CASSSSSGGLSTDTQYF; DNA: TGTGCCAGCAGTAGTAGTAGCGGGGGCCTAAGCACAGATACGCAGTATTTT
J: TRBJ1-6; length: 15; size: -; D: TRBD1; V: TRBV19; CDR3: CASSTLGTGPSPLHF; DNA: TGTGCCAGTAGTACCCTGGGGACAGGCCCCTCACCCCTCCACTTT
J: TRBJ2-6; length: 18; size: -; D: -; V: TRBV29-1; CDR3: CSVDFDRASGAGANVLTF; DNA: TGCAGCGTTGATTTCGATCGAGCTTCAGGGGCTGGGGCCAACGTCCTGACTTTC
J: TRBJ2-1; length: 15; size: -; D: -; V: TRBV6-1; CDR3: CASTEGLAEYNEQFF; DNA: TGTGCCAGCACCGAGGGGCTAGCTGAGTACAATGAGCAGTTCTTC
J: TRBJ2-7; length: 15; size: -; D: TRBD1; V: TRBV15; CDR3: CATSIDRGTSYEQYF; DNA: TGTGCCACCAGCATCGACAGGGGAACCTCCTACGAGCAGTACTTC
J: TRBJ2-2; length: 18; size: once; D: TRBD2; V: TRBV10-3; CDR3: CAISPGTSGRFSTGELFF; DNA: TGTGCCATCAGTCCCGGGACTAGCGGGAGGTTTAGCACCGGGGAGCTGTTTTTT
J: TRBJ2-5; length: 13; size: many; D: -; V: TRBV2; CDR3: CASSGGGEETQYF; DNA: TGTGCCAGCAGTGGGGGGGGCGAGGAGACCCAGTACTTC
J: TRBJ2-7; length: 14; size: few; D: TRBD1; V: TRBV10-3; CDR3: CAISFGQGTYEQYF; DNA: TGTGCCATCAGCTTCGGACAGGGCACCTACGAGCAGTACTTC
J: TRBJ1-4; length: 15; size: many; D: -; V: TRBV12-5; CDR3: CASGLAASTNEKLFF; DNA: TGTGCTAGTGGTTTGGCCGCCTCAACTAATGAAAAACTGTTTTTT
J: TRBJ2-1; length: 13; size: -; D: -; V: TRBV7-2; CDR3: CASIISGPNEQFF; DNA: TGTGCCAGCATCATAAGCGGGCCCAATGAGCAGTTCTTC
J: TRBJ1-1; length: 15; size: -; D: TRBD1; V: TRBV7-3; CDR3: CASSFLGQGRTEAFF; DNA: TGTGCCAGCAGCTTCCTAGGACAGGGAAGGACTGAAGCTTTCTTT
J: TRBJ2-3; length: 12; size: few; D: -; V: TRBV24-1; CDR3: CATSDRRRTQYF; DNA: TGTGCCACCAGTGACCGACGGCGTACGCAGTATTTT